This T cell receptor beta chain was sequenced in a study of blood T cell repertoires in COVID-19. In the study overall: Sources were T cells, B-cell-depleted T cells, or PBMCs; the material itself was cDNA or gDNA.

Authors' methods: Using reference gene primer amplification, nucleated cell counts were estimated. Here immunoSEQ multiplex PCR was the method, and the copy in TCRdb shows in-frame clones only, minus some. V, J and clone size derive from that table, while D and trimming were established from the DNA sequence. The data contain tens of thousands of clones, about four fifths of them singletons. Germline lookup yields CDR1 MNHNS and CDR2 SASEGT. V dropped 2 bases and J dropped 6 bases, with 15 bases sitting between them. CDR3 size: 15 residues. This receptor was identified in a human donor in a cohort sampled during active or convalescent COVID-19. The genes are TRBV6-1 and TRBJ2-3; a weak D match, TRBD1 (6 bases). The specimen sequenced was peripheral blood. The CDR3 sequence is CASSEQAPGEDTQYF. The CDR3 bases are TGTGCCAGCAGTGAACAGGCTCCAGGGGAGGATACGCAGTATTTT.